The sequence of this T cell receptor beta chain was determined in a study of identical twins. Study-level results: The authors noted that invariant MAIT and iNKT cells could partly confound zero-insertion analyses.

Trimming pared 0 bases from V and 3 bases from J, leaving 2 bases between. This CDR3 region has 12 residues. Germline V CDR1 and CDR2: SGDLS, YYNGEE. This clonotype was found many times. No antigen is known for it. MiXCR, run by TCRdb on the 5' RACE reads, gives a single entry per CDR3 protein. Seen here are roughly 690,000 distinct CDR3 sequences, around 20% observed once, and the top ten hold 4% to 4.5%. This sample was shared with a second study, whose subject was T cells expressing NK-cell markers.

The sequencing sample was made of PBMCs. This sequence was found in a woman aged 18 to 35 in good health. The rearrangement links TRBV9 to TRBJ2-3; D is undetermined. The CDR3 nucleotides read TGTGCCAGCAGCGTAGAGACAGATACGCAGTATTTT. Translating gives CASSVETDTQYF.